Given below is one T cell receptor (beta chain) in context. This specimen belongs to a study of T cell responses to AZD1222 COVID-19 vaccine. Germline CDR1 and CDR2: DFQATT and SNEGSKA (reference sequence). CDR3 length: 14 amino acids. V was trimmed by 3 bases and J by 1 base, leaving 10 bases between them. Generated by immunoSEQ multiplex PCR, the TCRdb table keeps only in-frame clones and is missing some. The table shows around 120,000 clones, with roughly nine tenths occurring only once. Sequencing used peripheral blood, obtained on day 0 of AZD1222 vaccination. This TCR was sampled from an adult in good health. The chain couples TRBV20-1 to TRBJ1-5; the D is unclear. CDR3 DNA sequence: TGCAGTGCTAGTTCGGGTTTAAGCAATCAGCCCCAGCATTTT. It encodes CSASSGLSNQPQHF.